This is a list of T cell receptor beta chains from one sample in a study of blood T cell repertoires in COVID-19. Method: immunoSEQ multiplex PCR; TCRdb's copy keeps in-frame clones and lacks some. Among 350,000 to 400,000 clones listed, around 87% were seen once. Specimen: PBMCs or T cells enriched from blood (not recorded which). The source of these receptors is a middle-aged man in a cohort exposed to, infected with or recovered from COVID-19 (not recorded which). Both conserved end residues are part of each CDR3. A D gene is named only where the DNA matches it firmly. Expanded clones are given a class, and other clones once, few, many or no size at all.

>TRBV6-5|TRBD2|TRBJ2-7|NA
CASNSGTSYYEQYF
TGTGCCAGCAACTCCGGGACTAGCTATTACGAGCAGTACTTC
>TRBV7-9|TRBD1|TRBJ1-3|NA
CASSQRTGDGNTIYF
TGTGCCAGCAGCCAGCGGACAGGGGATGGAAACACCATATATTTT
>TRBV27|TRBD1|TRBJ2-1|NA
CASSSHRGRDNEQFF
TGTGCCAGCAGTTCCCACAGGGGGCGCGACAATGAGCAGTTCTTC
>TRBV4-1|TRBD2|TRBJ2-3|NA
CASSLLAGGGADTQYF
TGCGCCAGCAGCCTCTTAGCGGGAGGGGGTGCAGATACGCAGTATTTT
>TRBV30|NA|TRBJ1-2|few
CAWSLNSFYGYTF
TGTGCCTGGAGTCTCAACAGTTTCTATGGCTACACCTTC
>TRBV19|NA|TRBJ2-5|NA
CASRQGGSTRYF
TGTGCCAGTAGGCAAGGGGGATCCACGAGGTACTTC
>TRBV19|TRBD2|TRBJ2-1|NA
CASTTSRGLAGLEQFF
TGTGCCAGTACCACATCCAGGGGACTAGCGGGACTGGAGCAGTTCTTC
>TRBV20-1|NA|TRBJ2-4|NA
CSASIPTVGKNIQYF
TGCAGTGCTAGTATCCCAACAGTGGGCAAAAACATTCAGTACTTC
>TRBV2|TRBD1|TRBJ1-6|NA
CASSEVSAGTGLPPLHF
TGTGCCAGCAGTGAAGTTTCCGCCGGGACAGGGCTTCCACCCCTCCACTTT
>TRBV5-4|TRBD1|TRBJ1-2|NA
CASSLETGGPGYTF
TGTGCCAGCAGCTTGGAGACAGGGGGTCCTGGCTACACCTTC